A single sample is the source of the 19 T cell receptor beta chains below, sequenced in a study of vaccination effects on CD4 cells after COVID-19. ViraFEST expansion of antigen-specific CD4+ T cells with viral peptide pools preceded sequencing. Scientists isolated CD4+ T cells after a roughly nine-day culture period ended. Vaccine administered to participants consisted of two doses of either BNT162b2 or mRNA-1273. The protocol was immunoSEQ multiplex PCR, while the TCRdb copy is restricted to in-frame clones and leaves out a portion. The profile shows under 80,000 clones, around four fifths of them singletons. Their antigens remain unidentified. This material consisted of CD4+ T cells from PBMCs cultured with HCoV-OC43 spike peptides, taken after COVID-19 vaccination. Specified subset: HCoV-OC43 spike overlapping peptide pool stimulation. All receptors come from a human donor who received a COVID-19 vaccine.

The rearrangement uses TRBV2 and TRBJ2-3; 10 nucleotides line up with TRBD1. J lost 4 bases, V lost 8 bases, and 6 bases had no gene match. The CDR3 extends over 14 amino acids. CDR1 and CDR2 from the germline V gene are SNHLY and FYNNEI. CDR3 coding DNA: TGTGCCAGCGTCGGTGGGACAGGGGCAGATACGCAGTATTTT. Translation gives CASVGGTGADTQYF.

V gene TRBV11-2 combines with J gene TRBJ2-1; maybe TRBD2 (5 bases). The CDR3 has 14 residues. Trimming stripped 3 bases from V and 6 bases from J, with 12 bases between. Germline CDR1 SGHAT, CDR2 FQNNGV. This CDR3 reads CASSFREGSNEQFF. The CDR3 DNA is TGTGCCAGCAGCTTTCGCGAGGGCTCCAATGAGCAGTTCTTC. The complete variable domain, with remaining parts taken from reference TRBV11-2 and TRBJ2-1, reads EAGVAQSPRYKIIEKRQSVAFWCNPISGHATLYWYQQILGQGPKLLIQFQNNGVVDDSQLPKDRFSAERLKGVDSTLKIQPAKLEDSAVYLCASSFREGSNEQFFGPGTRLTVL.

V and J are TRBV19 and TRBJ2-3; possibly TRBD1 or TRBD2 for D (5 bases each). The V end was cut by 5 bases, the J end by 2 bases, with 17 bases between. Germline assignment: CDR1 LNHDA and CDR2 SQIVND (reference sequence). The CDR3 covers 16 residues. CDR3 protein: CASSPGPKASTDTQYF. The CDR3 DNA reads as TGTGCCAGTAGTCCGGGACCCAAAGCCTCCACAGATACGCAGTATTTT.

The V gene is TRBV18, the J gene TRBJ2-7; D might be TRBD1 (6 bases). The ends were cut back, 7 bases at V and 2 bases at J, with 9 bases in the middle. The germline V gene encodes CDR1 KGHSH and CDR2 LQKENI. The CDR3 is 12 residues long. This CDR3 reads CASLTGPYEQYV. CDR3 DNA sequence: TGTGCCAGCTTAACAGGGCCCTACGAGCAGTACGTC.

The rearrangement joins TRBV7-2 to TRBJ1-1; weak D call: TRBD1 (6 bases). The CDR3 spans 16 residues. V was clipped by 5 bases and J by 1 base, with 17 bases between them. The germline CDR1 and CDR2 sequences are SGHTA and FQGNSA. In DNA form, the CDR3 reads TGTGCCAGCAGCCCCCCGCCGACAGGCCGGAACACTGAAGCTTTCTTT. It encodes CASSPPPTGRNTEAFF.

On this clone itself: Other DNA sequences within the sample encode an identical CDR3. The chain employs TRBV6-5 and TRBJ1-3; D is possibly TRBD1 (5 bases). Per germline, CDR1 MNHEY and CDR2 SVGAGI. Between the trimmed V and J ends, which lost 2 bases and 0 bases, there was a span of 8 bases. The CDR3 is made up of 15 amino acids. CDR3: CASSYGGSSGNTIYF. CDR3 bases: TGTGCCAGCAGTTACGGGGGAAGCTCTGGAAACACCATATATTTT.

The chain is built from TRBV29-1 and TRBJ2-5; D is possibly TRBD2 (5 bases). The CDR3 consists of 12 residues. V gave up 4 bases and J gave up 5 bases, with 11 bases separating them. Germline-derived CDR1 and CDR2 are SQVTM and ANQGSEA. This CDR3 reads CSVALAGETQYF. DNA of the CDR3: TGCAGCGTTGCTCTAGCCGGGGAGACCCAGTACTTC.

The V gene is TRBV19, the J gene TRBJ2-5, with no clear D. The CDR3 spans 15 residues. Trimming took off 3 bases at V and 2 bases at J, with 13 bases between the two ends. CDR1 and CDR2 (germline): LNHDA, SQIVND (reference sequence). CDR3: CASSMGPGRQETQYF. In DNA, the CDR3 is TGTGCCAGTAGTATGGGTCCCGGGCGGCAAGAGACCCAGTACTTC.

V and J are TRBV24-1 and TRBJ2-3, with 10 bases aligning to TRBD1. V lost 4 bases, J lost 1 base, and 4 bases stayed unmatched. CDR1 KGHDR and CDR2 SFDVKD come from the germline V gene. This CDR3 is built from 16 residues. CDR3 DNA: TGTGCCACCAGTGACCCGACAGGGGGCGGCACAGATACGCAGTATTTT. Its protein product is CATSDPTGGGTDTQYF.

This sequence joins TRBV7-3 and TRBJ2-3; perhaps TRBD1 as D (5 bases). Per the germline V gene, CDR1 is SGHTA and CDR2 is FQGTGA. The length of the CDR3 is 14 residues. V lost 0 bases and J 6 bases, leaving 10 bases between the germline ends. Written as DNA, the CDR3 is TGTGCCAGCAGCTTAACGCCAGGGTTGGATACGCAGTATTTT. This gives the protein CASSLTPGLDTQYF. The entire variable domain, with the rest obtained from reference TRBV7-3 and TRBJ2-3, is as follows: GAGVSQTPSNKVTEKGKYVELRCDPISGHTALYWYRQSLGQGPEFLIYFQGTGAADDSGLPNDRFFAVRPEGSVSTLKIQRTERGDSAVYLCASSLTPGLDTQYFGPGTRLTVL.

Only one count was recorded for this clone. The V call is TRBV12-5, the J call TRBJ2-3, with TRBD2 identical over 10 bases. CDR3 length equals 15 residues. CDR1 LGHNT and CDR2 FRNRAP come from the germline V gene. Unmatched junction bases numbered 6, after V lost 7 bases and J lost 2 bases. The CDR3, as DNA: TGTGCTAGTGACCAAGCGGGGGGGATCACAGATACGCAGTATTTT. It yields the protein CASDQAGGITDTQYF.

V gene TRBV7-9 combines with J gene TRBJ2-7, with TRBD1 matching 7 bases. J gave up 6 bases and V 5 bases, and 4 bases lay outside the gene matches. The length of the CDR3 is 12 residues. Per the germline V gene, CDR1 is SEHNR and CDR2 is FQNEAQ (reference sequence). The CDR3 region has the DNA TGTGCCAGCAGCCTCGGACAGGCCGAGCAGTACGTC. It encodes CASSLGQAEQYV.

The chain carries TRBV13 and TRBJ2-7; 8 bases map to TRBD1. Germline V gene sequence: CDR1 PRHDT, CDR2 FYEKMQ (reference sequence). Trimming took 5 bases from V and 6 from J; bases not matched to a gene: 6. This CDR3 has 13 residues. CDR3 protein: CASSRNTGGEQYV. In nucleotides, the CDR3 is TGTGCCAGCAGCCGTAATACAGGGGGCGAGCAGTACGTC.

This clone appeared a few times. This chain joins TRBV21-1 and TRBJ2-2; the listed D gene, TRBD2, was not tested against the DNA. TRBV21-1 is reported as a pseudogene. This CDR3 spans 20 amino acids. The DNA for the CDR3 is TGTGCCAGCAGCAAAGAGCGGGGCGACCGTCAGCAGTCGAACACCGGGGAGCTGTTTTTT. Amino acid sequence: CASSKERGDRQQSNTGELFF.

This chain joins TRBV3-1 (or the pseudogene TRBV3-2) and TRBJ1-3, with D maybe TRBD1 (6 bases). Germline V gives CDR1 LGHDT, CDR2 YNNKEL (reference sequence). V lost 0 bases and J 0 bases, leaving 15 bases between the germline ends. The CDR3 covers 18 residues. The CDR3 loop reads CASSQDGRRGSSGNTIYF. CDR3 DNA sequence: TGTGCCAGCAGCCAAGATGGCCGCAGGGGATCCTCTGGAAACACCATATATTTT.

This chain links TRBV5-1 with TRBJ1-1; no definite D call. The V gene lost 4 bases and the J gene lost 1 base, with 11 bases spanning the gap. This CDR3 spans 14 amino acids. The germline CDR1 and CDR2 sequences are SGHRS and YFSETQ. DNA of the CDR3: TGCGCCAGCAGCGGGCTGGGTCAGAACACTGAAGCTTTCTTT. Amino acid sequence: CASSGLGQNTEAFF.

There are a few counts of this clone. The chain links TRBV30 to TRBJ1-4, with D uncertain. Germline loops: CDR1 GTSNPN, CDR2 SVGIG (reference sequence). V lost 5 bases to trimming and J lost 4 bases, with 5 bases between them. The CDR3 is 11 amino acids. This CDR3 is CAWGINEKLFF. DNA for the CDR3: TGTGCCTGGGGGATTAATGAAAAACTGTTTTTT.

The V call is TRBV24-1, the J call TRBJ2-3; D is possibly TRBD1 or TRBD2 (5 bases each). Germline V gives CDR1 KGHDR, CDR2 SFDVKD. The CDR3 is made up of 18 amino acids. The V end lost 3 bases, the J end lost 0 bases, and 18 bases lay between the germline ends. CDR3 coding DNA: TGTGCCACCAGTGATCCCCCGGGGTACAGGTCTAGCACAGATACGCAGTATTTT. It specifies CATSDPPGYRSSTDTQYF.

The CDR3 is CASSQVDSSDTQYF. CDR3 sequence (DNA): TGTGCCAGCAGCCAAGTAGACAGCTCAGATACGCAGTATTTT. The chain recombines TRBV3-1 (or the pseudogene TRBV3-2) with TRBJ2-3; a weak D match, TRBD1 (5 bases). Germline CDR1 LGHDT, CDR2 YNNKEL (reference sequence). The CDR3 runs to 14 residues. Trimming pared 1 base from V and 4 bases from J, leaving 9 bases between.